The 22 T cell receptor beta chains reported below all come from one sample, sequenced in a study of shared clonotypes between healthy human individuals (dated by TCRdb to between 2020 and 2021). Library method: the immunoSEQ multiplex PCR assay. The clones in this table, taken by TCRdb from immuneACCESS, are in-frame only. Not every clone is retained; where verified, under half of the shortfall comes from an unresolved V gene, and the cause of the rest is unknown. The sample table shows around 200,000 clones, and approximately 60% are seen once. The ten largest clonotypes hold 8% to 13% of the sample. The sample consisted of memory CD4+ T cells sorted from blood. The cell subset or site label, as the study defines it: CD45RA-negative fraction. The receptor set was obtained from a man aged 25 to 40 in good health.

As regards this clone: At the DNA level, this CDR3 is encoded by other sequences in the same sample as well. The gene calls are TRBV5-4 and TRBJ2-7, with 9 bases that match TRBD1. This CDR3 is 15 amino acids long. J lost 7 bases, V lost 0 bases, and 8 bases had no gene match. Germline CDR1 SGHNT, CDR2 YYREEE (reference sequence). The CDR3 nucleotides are TGTGCCAGCAGCTTGGCCGAGACAGGGGGTCGGGAGCAGTACTTC. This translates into CASSLAETGGREQYF.

The CDR3 DNA reads as TGTGCCAGCACCCCGGTCGGGATGAGCACAGATACGCAGTATTTT. Its translation is CASTPVGMSTDTQYF. The chain couples TRBV28 to TRBJ2-3; tentatively, D is TRBD2 (5 bases). Germline loops: CDR1 MDHEN, CDR2 SYDVKM. V lost 7 bases, J lost 0 bases, and 14 bases lay in between. The CDR3 totals 15 residues.

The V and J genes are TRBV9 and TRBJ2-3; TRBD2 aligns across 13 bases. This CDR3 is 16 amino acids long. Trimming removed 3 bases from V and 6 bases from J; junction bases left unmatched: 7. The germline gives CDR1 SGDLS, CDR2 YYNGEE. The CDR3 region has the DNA TGTGCCAGCAGCGCGGAACTAGCGGGAGGGTTCGATACGCAGTATTTT. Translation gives CASSAELAGGFDTQYF. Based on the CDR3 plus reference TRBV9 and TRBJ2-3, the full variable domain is DSGVTQTPKHLITATGQRVTLRCSPRSGDLSVYWYQQSLDQGLQFLIQYYNGEERAKGNILERFSAQQFPDLHSELNLSSLELGDSALYFCASSAELAGGFDTQYFGPGTRLTVL.

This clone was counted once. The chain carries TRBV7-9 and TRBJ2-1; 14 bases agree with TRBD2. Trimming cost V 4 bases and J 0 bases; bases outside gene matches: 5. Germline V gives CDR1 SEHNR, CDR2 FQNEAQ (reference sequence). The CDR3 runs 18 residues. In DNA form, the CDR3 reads TGTGCCAGCAGCTCGACTAGCGGGAGGGCCGGCTCCTACAATGAGCAGTTCTTC. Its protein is CASSSTSGRAGSYNEQFF.

CDR3 in DNA: TGTGCCAGCAGCTCGGGGATGCTCGCGGGAGGGCCTCTCAATGAGCAGTTCTTC. It yields the protein CASSSGMLAGGPLNEQFF. The chain uses TRBV7-8 and TRBJ2-1, with TRBD2 matching 9 bases. The V gene end was trimmed by 4 bases and the J gene end by 6 bases; junction bases not matched to a gene: 16. Germline-derived CDR1 and CDR2 are SGHVS and FQNEAQ. The CDR3 extends over 18 amino acids.

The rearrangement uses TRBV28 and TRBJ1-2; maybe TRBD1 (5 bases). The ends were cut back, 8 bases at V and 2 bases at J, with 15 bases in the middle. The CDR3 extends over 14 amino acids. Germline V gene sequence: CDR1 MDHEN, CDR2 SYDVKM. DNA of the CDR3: TGTGCCAGCGCGGTGATCGGGACCAACTATGGCTACACCTTC. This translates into CASAVIGTNYGYTF.

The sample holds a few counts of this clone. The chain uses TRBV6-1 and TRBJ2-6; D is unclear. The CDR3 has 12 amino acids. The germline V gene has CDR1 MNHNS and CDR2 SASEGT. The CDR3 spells CAIDSGANVLTF. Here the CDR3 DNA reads TGTGCGATAGACTCTGGGGCCAACGTCCTGACTTTC.

The CDR3: CASSFLSAGRINYGYTF. CDR3 coding DNA: TGTGCCAGCAGCTTTTTGAGTGCGGGACGGATAAACTATGGCTACACCTTC. This chain joins TRBV11-2 and TRBJ1-2, with D perhaps matching TRBD1 (5 bases). V dropped 3 bases and J dropped 2 bases, with 19 bases sitting between them. Germline values: CDR1 SGHAT, CDR2 FQNNGV. CDR3 length: 17 amino acids.

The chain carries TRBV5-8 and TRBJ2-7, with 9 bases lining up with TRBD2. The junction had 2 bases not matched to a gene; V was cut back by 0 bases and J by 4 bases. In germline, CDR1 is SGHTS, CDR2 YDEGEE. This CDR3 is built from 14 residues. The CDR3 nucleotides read TGTGCCAGCAGCTTGGGCGGACTAGCGTACGAGCAGTACTTC. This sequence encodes CASSLGGLAYEQYF.

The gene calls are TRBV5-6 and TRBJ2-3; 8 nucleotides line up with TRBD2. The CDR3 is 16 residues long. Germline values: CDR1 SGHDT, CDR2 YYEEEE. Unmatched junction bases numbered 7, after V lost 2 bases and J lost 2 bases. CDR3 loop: CASSFFLAGHTDTQYF. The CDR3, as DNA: TGTGCCAGCAGCTTCTTCCTAGCGGGCCACACAGATACGCAGTATTTT. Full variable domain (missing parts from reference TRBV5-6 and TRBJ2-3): DAGVTQSPTHLIKTRGQQVTLRCSPKSGHDTVSWYQQALGQGPQFIFQYYEEEERQRGNFPDRFSGHQFPNYSSELNVNALLLGDSALYLCASSFFLAGHTDTQYFGPGTRLTVL.

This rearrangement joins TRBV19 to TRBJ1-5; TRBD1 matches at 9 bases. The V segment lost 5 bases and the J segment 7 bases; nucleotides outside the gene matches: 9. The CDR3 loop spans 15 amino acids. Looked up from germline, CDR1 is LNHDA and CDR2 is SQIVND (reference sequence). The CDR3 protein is CASSPGTGRVQPQHF. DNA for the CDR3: TGTGCCAGTAGTCCGGGGACAGGGCGAGTACAGCCCCAGCATTTT.

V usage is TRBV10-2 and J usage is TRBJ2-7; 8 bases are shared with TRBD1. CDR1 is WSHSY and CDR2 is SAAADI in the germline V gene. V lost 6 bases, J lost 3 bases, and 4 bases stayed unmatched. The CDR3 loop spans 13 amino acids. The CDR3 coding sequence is TGCGCCAGCAGCCAGGGGGCGGGCTACGAGCAGTACTTC. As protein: CASSQGAGYEQYF.

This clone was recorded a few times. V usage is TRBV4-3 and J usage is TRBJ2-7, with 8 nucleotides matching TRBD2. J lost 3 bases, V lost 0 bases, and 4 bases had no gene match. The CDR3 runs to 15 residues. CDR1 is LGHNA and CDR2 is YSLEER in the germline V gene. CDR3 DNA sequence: TGCGCCAGCAGCCAAGACATCGGGACTAGCTACGAGCAGTACTTC. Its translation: CASSQDIGTSYEQYF.

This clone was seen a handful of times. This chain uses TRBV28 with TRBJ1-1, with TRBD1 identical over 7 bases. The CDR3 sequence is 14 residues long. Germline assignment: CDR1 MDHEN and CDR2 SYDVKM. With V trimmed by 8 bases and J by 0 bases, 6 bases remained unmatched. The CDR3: CASEQGPMNTEAFF. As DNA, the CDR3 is TGTGCCAGCGAACAGGGGCCAATGAACACTGAAGCTTTCTTT. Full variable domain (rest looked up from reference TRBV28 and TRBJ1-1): DVKVTQSSRYLVKRTGEKVFLECVQDMDHENMFWYRQDPGLGLRLIYFSYDVKMKEKGDIPEGYSVSREKKERFSLILESASTNQTSMYLCASEQGPMNTEAFFGQGTRLTVV.

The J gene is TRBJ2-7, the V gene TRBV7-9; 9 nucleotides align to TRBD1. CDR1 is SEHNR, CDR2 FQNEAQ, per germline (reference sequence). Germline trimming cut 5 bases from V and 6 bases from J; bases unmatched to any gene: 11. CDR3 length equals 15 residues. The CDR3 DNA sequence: TGTGCCAGCAGCCCCCGGGTGGGGGGACAGGGCGAGCAGTACTTC. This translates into CASSPRVGGQGEQYF. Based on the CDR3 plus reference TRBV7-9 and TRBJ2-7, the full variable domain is DTGVSQNPRHKITKRGQNVTFRCDPISEHNRLYWYRQTLGQGPEFLTYFQNEAQLEKSRLLSDRFSAERPKGSFSTLEIQRTEQGDSAMYLCASSPRVGGQGEQYFGPGTRLTVT.

This chain's CDR3 is CASSLNRDRAYGYTF. The CDR3 nucleotides read TGTGCCAGCTCATTGAACCGGGACAGGGCTTATGGCTACACCTTC. This chain links TRBV18 with TRBJ1-2, with 9 bases lining up with TRBD1. The CDR3 has 15 amino acids. Trimming cost V 5 bases and J 5 bases; bases outside gene matches: 9. Germline V gene data show CDR1 as KGHSH and CDR2 as LQKENI.

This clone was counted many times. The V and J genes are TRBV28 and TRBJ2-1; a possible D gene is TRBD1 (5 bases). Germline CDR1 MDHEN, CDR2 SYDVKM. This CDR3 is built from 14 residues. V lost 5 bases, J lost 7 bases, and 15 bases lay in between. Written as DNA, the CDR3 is TGTGCCAGCAGTGTTGTGGGGCTGGGGAATGAGCAGTTCTTC. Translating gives CASSVVGLGNEQFF.

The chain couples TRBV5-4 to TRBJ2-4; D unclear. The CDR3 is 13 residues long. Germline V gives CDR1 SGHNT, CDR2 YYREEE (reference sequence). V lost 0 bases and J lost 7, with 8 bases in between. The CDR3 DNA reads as TGTGCCAGCAGCTTGGCCGGGCCTAACATTCAGTACTTC. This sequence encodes CASSLAGPNIQYF.

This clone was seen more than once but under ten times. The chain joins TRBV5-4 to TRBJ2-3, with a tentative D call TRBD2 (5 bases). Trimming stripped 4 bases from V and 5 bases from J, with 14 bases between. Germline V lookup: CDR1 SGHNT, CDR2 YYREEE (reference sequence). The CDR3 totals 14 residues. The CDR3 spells CASSLREPGDTQYF. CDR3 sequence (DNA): TGTGCCAGCAGCCTGAGGGAACCAGGAGATACGCAGTATTTT.

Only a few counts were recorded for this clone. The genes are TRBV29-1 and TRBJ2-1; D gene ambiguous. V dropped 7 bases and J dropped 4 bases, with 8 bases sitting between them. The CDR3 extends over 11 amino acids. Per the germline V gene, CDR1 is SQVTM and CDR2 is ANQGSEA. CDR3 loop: CSARDYNEQFF. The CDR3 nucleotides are TGCAGCGCAAGGGATTACAATGAGCAGTTCTTC.

The chain's CDR3 is CASSLAQLNEQFF. CDR3 coding DNA: TGTGCCAGCAGCTTAGCGCAGTTGAATGAGCAGTTCTTC. The chain uses TRBV7-2 and TRBJ2-1; D unclear. V gave up 0 bases and J gave up 7 bases, with 7 bases separating them. This CDR3 has 13 residues. The germline V gene has CDR1 SGHTA and CDR2 FQGNSA.

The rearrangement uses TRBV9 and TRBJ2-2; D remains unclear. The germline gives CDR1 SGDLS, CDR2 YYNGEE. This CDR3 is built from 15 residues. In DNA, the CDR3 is TGTGCTTCACACCACGCAGATACGAACACCGGGGAGCTGTTTTTT. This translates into CASHHADTNTGELFF. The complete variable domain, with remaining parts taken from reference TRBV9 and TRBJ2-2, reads DSGVTQTPKHLITATGQRVTLRCSPRSGDLSVYWYQQSLDQGLQFLIQYYNGEERAKGNILERFSAQQFPDLHSELNLSSLELGDSALYFCASHHADTNTGELFFGEGSRLTVL.